Ten or more counts support the clone carrying this T cell receptor beta chain. Its target is unknown. This sample was taken from a study of T-cell reconstitution after alpha-beta-depleted transplantation in children. Notes on the study in general: T cells produced anew were the main source of T-cell counts and diversity one year after transplant. Several hundred expanded graft clones reportedly gave rise to the alpha-beta T cells present about two months after transplant. Some patients owed their high day-60 TCRbeta diversity to surviving recipient T cells and thymic progenitors.

The authors prepared the TCRbeta library with unique molecular identifiers. From the PCR reads, TCRdb called clonotypes with MiXCR, one entry per CDR3 protein. The sample holds approximately 240,000 distinct CDR3 sequences, 11% seen once. Germline trimming cut 3 bases from V and 1 base from J; bases unmatched to any gene: 9. The germline gives CDR1 DFQATT, CDR2 SNEGSKA (reference sequence). The CDR3 is 15 amino acids. The rearrangement uses TRBV20-1 and TRBJ2-7; 7 bases agree with TRBD1. The sequence was collected from a child less than two years old with acute myeloid leukemia, due to receive a stem cell transplant. This sample comprised PBMCs, obtained before TCRalphabeta/CD19-depleted stem cell transplant. CDR3 nucleotides: TGCAGTGCTAGCGACAGGGCTCAAGGGTCCTACGAGCAGTACTTC. This sequence encodes CSASDRAQGSYEQYF.